This T cell receptor beta chain was observed in a study of T cells after posttransplantation cyclophosphamide. Study-wide findings and caveats: Tissue-infiltrating T cells from skin or gut overlapped little with blood T cells. Later blood repertoires were often dominated by clones from the donor CD8+ memory compartment.

This table comes from immunoSEQ multiplex PCR, and its TCRdb copy is limited to in-frame clones, with some not included. This set yields about 30,000 clones and no singletons; the top ten hold 2.7%. The length of the CDR3 is 13 residues. Trimming took off 10 bases at V and 3 bases at J, with 15 bases between the two ends. Per the germline V gene, CDR1 is MNHEY and CDR2 is SVGAGI. This clone turned up a few times. Its cognate antigen is unknown. Peripheral blood was collected from the related graft donor on the marrow donation day. The sequence came from a woman aged 55 to 70 in good health, CMV-negative, and a related stem cell transplant donor. This chain links TRBV6-5 with TRBJ1-2; D ambiguous. The sequenced material came from PBMCs. CDR3 coding DNA: TGTGCCACCGCTGACACGTCCTACTATGGCTACACCTTC. Translation gives CATADTSYYGYTF.